This TCR beta chain was recorded in a study of blood T cell repertoires in COVID-19. Study information: T cells, B-cell-depleted T cells, or PBMCs provided the cDNA or gDNA that served as material.

This clone occurred a few times. From germline, CDR1 is SGHVS and CDR2 FNYEAQ. Trimming took 5 bases from V and 2 from J, leaving 19 bases between them. The CDR3 spans 17 residues. Assay: immunoSEQ multiplex PCR; the TCRdb copy retains only in-frame clones and omits some. The sample holds about 670,000 clones, 85% to 90% seen once. The clonotype originates from a woman aged 18-30 years with acute or convalescent COVID-19. V usage is TRBV7-6 and J usage is TRBJ1-5; D is uncertain. The sample comprised peripheral blood. In DNA form, the CDR3 reads TGTGCCAGCAGCCAAGGGAGGCCGTGGCGGGGCAATCAGCCCCAGCATTTT. Translation gives CASSQGRPWRGNQPQHF.